This T cell receptor (beta chain) was profiled in a study of T-cell memory formation after mild COVID-19. The study's findings and limits: CD4+ bias marked clones expanding day 15 to 37, unlike balanced contracting clones.

As concerns this clonotype: Its antigen is undetermined.

TCRdb fed the 5' RACE reads into MiXCR, producing one record per CDR3 protein. Here the sample spans a few hundred thousand distinct CDR3 sequences, approximately 27% being singletons. This CDR3 contains 15 residues. The V end was cut by 3 bases, the J end by 2 bases, with 12 bases between. CDR1 and CDR2 from the germline V gene are KGHDR and SFDVKD. The chain couples TRBV24-1 to TRBJ1-2; D is possibly TRBD1 (5 bases). This sequence was found in an adult woman who had mild COVID-19 (a few samples of this study predate the infection). Cell type and time point are not known. The sample was PBMCs or a T cell subset sorted from them (not recorded which). CDR3 protein: CATSDPRRGNYGYTF. CDR3 bases: TGTGCCACCAGTGATCCGCGACGGGGGAACTATGGCTACACCTTC.